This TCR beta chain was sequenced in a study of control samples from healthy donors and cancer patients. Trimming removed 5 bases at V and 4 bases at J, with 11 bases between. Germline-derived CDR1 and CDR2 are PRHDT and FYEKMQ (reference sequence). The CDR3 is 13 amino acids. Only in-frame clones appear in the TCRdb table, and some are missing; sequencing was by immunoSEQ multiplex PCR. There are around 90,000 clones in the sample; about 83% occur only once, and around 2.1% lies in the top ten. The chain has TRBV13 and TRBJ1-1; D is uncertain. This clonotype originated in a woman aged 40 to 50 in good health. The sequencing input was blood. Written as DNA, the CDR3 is TGTGCCAGCAGCCCCTCCGGAGGCACTGAAGCTTTCTTT. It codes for CASSPSGGTEAFF.